Listed below are T cell receptor beta chains from one sample, sequenced in a study of cytomegalovirus exposure and HLA in healthy donors. Using immunoSEQ multiplex PCR, the repertoire was profiled, and TCRdb retains in-frame clones only, with some absent. The repertoire includes over 200,000 clones, about 86% of them detected once, and about 2.7% sits in the top ten. The sample was PBMCs. The receptors shown here come from a woman between 18 and 29 years old in good health and CMV-seronegative. Both conserved end residues are part of each CDR3. The D gene is left open where the match is weak. Expanded clones get a size class; other rows say once, few or many, or leave the size out.

clone size | CDR3 length | D gene | J gene | V gene | CDR3 DNA | CDR3 protein
NA | 17 | TRBD1 | TRBJ1-1 | TRBV5-6 | TGTGCCAGCAGCCCAGGGGGCGGGGGATTCATGAACACTGAAGCTTTCTTT | CASSPGGGGFMNTEAFF
NA | 15 | TRBD1 | TRBJ1-2 | TRBV30 | TGTGCCTGGAGTGGGGGACAGGGGTCGGTCTATGGCTACACCTTC | CAWSGGQGSVYGYTF
NA | 15 | TRBD1 | TRBJ2-3 | TRBV9 | TGTGCCAGCAGCGGATGGGACAGACCAACAGATACGCAGTATTTT | CASSGWDRPTDTQYF
NA | 14 | NA | TRBJ2-5 | TRBV1 | TGCACCAGCAGCCAAACTAGCGGACAAGAGACCCAGTACTTC | CTSSQTSGQETQYF
NA | 14 | NA | TRBJ1-1 | TRBV4-1 | TGCGCCAGCAGCCAAGTTCAGGGTGAGGCTGAAGCTTTCTTT | CASSQVQGEAEAFF
NA | 13 | NA | TRBJ1-2 | TRBV7-3 | TGTGCCAGCAGCTTAGGCGAGGGCTATGGCTACACCTTC | CASSLGEGYGYTF
NA | 15 | NA | TRBJ1-2 | TRBV19 | TGTGCCAGTAGTATATTGCAAGGGGCCAACTATGGCTACACCTTC | CASSILQGANYGYTF
NA | 15 | TRBD1 | TRBJ2-7 | TRBV11-2 | TGTGCCAGCAGCTCCTCCCGGACAGGGGGCTACGAGCAGTACTTC | CASSSSRTGGYEQYF
once | 15 | NA | TRBJ2-1 | TRBV28 | TGTGCCAGCAGTTCCGTCCTTGACTTCTACAATGAGCAGTTCTTC | CASSSVLDFYNEQFF
NA | 14 | TRBD1 | TRBJ1-1 | TRBV5-1 | TGCGCCAGCAGCTTGGGACAGGGGGCGTTTGAAGCTTTCTTT | CASSLGQGAFEAFF
NA | 16 | TRBD1 | TRBJ1-2 | TRBV27 | TGTGCCAGCAGTTTATCCCAAGGACAGGGGAACTATGGCTACACCTTC | CASSLSQGQGNYGYTF
once | 17 | NA | TRBJ1-5 | TRBV19 | TGTGCCACCGCCGGGGGGGGAACAGGCCTCAACAATCAGCCCCAGCATTTT | CATAGGGTGLNNQPQHF
NA | 15 | TRBD1 | TRBJ2-7 | TRBV28 | TGTGCCAGCAGTTTATCCAGGGACAGGGTCAACGAGCAGTACTTC | CASSLSRDRVNEQYF
NA | 14 | NA | TRBJ2-3 | TRBV2 | TGTGCCAGCAGTGAACCTAAAGGGGCAGATACGCAGTATTTT | CASSEPKGADTQYF
NA | 17 | NA | TRBJ2-2 | TRBV7-2 | TGTGCCAGCACCTCATCGGGGGTCCCCAGGTATTCCGGGGAGCTGTTTTTT | CASTSSGVPRYSGELFF
NA | 13 | TRBD2 | TRBJ2-7 | TRBV29-1 | TGCAGCGTTGTTGGCGGGAGCCCCCACGAGCAGTACTTC | CSVVGGSPHEQYF
few | 13 | NA | TRBJ2-2 | TRBV14 | TGTGCCAGCAGATACAGGGACACCGGGGAGCTGTTTTTT | CASRYRDTGELFF
NA | 14 | TRBD2 | TRBJ2-1 | TRBV19 | TGTGCCAGCGGGACTAGTTATTCCTACAATGAGCAGTTCTTC | CASGTSYSYNEQFF
NA | 14 | TRBD2 | TRBJ2-3 | TRBV2 | TGTGCCAGCAGTGGTGCGGGAGGAATGGATACGCAGTATTTT | CASSGAGGMDTQYF
NA | 14 | NA | TRBJ1-5 | TRBV6-1 | TGTGCCAGCAGTGTAAAACAGGCTAATCAGCCCCAGCATTTT | CASSVKQANQPQHF
NA | 15 | TRBD1 | TRBJ2-3 | TRBV11-1 | TGTGCCAGCAGCCGGACAGGGGGCATCTCAGATACGCAGTATTTT | CASSRTGGISDTQYF
NA | 19 | TRBD2 | TRBJ2-2 | TRBV15 | TGTGCCACCAGCAGTCACCTGGGGGAGCGGGAGGGTTTCTATGGGGAGCTGTTTTTT | CATSSHLGEREGFYGELFF
NA | 13 | NA | TRBJ2-3 | TRBV25-1 | TGTGCCAGCGGAGACAGACTCACAGATACGCAGTATTTT | CASGDRLTDTQYF
NA | 15 | TRBD2 | TRBJ2-7 | TRBV5-1 | TGCGCCAGCAGCCCAGGGACTAGCGGGATCTACGAGCAGTACTTC | CASSPGTSGIYEQYF
NA | 15 | NA | TRBJ1-1 | TRBV27 | TGTGCCAGCAGTAGGGATCGCGGGGTTGAGACTGAAGCTTTCTTT | CASSRDRGVETEAFF
NA | 15 | TRBD2 | TRBJ2-7 | TRBV7-6 | TGTGCCAGCAGCACTATAGCGGGAGATACCTACGAGCAGTACTTC | CASSTIAGDTYEQYF
NA | 14 | NA | TRBJ2-1 | TRBV27 | TGTGCCAGCAGTTTAGCGGACTCTTACAATGAGCAGTTCTTC | CASSLADSYNEQFF
NA | 16 | NA | TRBJ1-3 | TRBV15 | TGTGCCACCAGCAGGTCACCAACAAGCTCTGGAAACACCATATATTTT | CATSRSPTSSGNTIYF
NA | 13 | NA | TRBJ1-1 | TRBV28 | TGTGCCAGCAGTTTATCCCCAGACACTGAAGCTTTCTTT | CASSLSPDTEAFF
few | 11 | TRBD1 | TRBJ2-7 | TRBV25-1 | TGTGCCAGCGGACAGGGTTACGAGCAGTACTTC | CASGQGYEQYF
NA | 14 | NA | TRBJ2-2 | TRBV4-2 | TGTGCCAGCAGCCAAGAACAGGTCGCCGGGGAGCTGTTTTTT | CASSQEQVAGELFF
once | 18 | TRBD2 | TRBJ2-6 | TRBV28 | TGTGCCAGCAGTTTTCTGCGGGAGGGTCACTCTGGGGCCAACGTCCTGACTTTC | CASSFLREGHSGANVLTF
NA | 17 | TRBD1 | TRBJ1-5 | TRBV5-1 | TGCGCCAGCAGCCCAGAACCCCAGGGGGCAGGCCATCAGCCCCAGCATTTT | CASSPEPQGAGHQPQHF
NA | 15 | NA | TRBJ2-3 | TRBV7-9 | TGTGCCAGCAGCTTAATGGACAGCCTCACAGATACGCAGTATTTT | CASSLMDSLTDTQYF
NA | 15 | TRBD1 | TRBJ2-3 | TRBV15 | TGTGCCACCAGCAGTGGGGGACAGAACACAGATACGCAGTATTTT | CATSSGGQNTDTQYF